Listed here are 5 T cell receptor beta chains from one sample, sequenced in a study of T cells in Graves' hyperthyroidism and ophthalmopathy. RNA transcripts gave rise to amplified TCR beta CDR3 regions. First-round RT-PCR of the TCR CDR3 relied on the HTBI primer set. TCRdb reprocessed the multiplex PCR reads with MiXCR, giving one entry per CDR3 protein. Among about 560,000 distinct CDR3 sequences, about a sixth were seen once, and the ten largest hold approximately 7.4%. Material for sequencing was blood. The receptors shown here come from a woman aged 25-40 years with Graves' hyperthyroidism.

At least ten counts were recorded for this clonotype. This chain uses TRBV24-1 with TRBJ2-3, with D possibly matching TRBD1 (5 bases). This CDR3 region has 16 residues. Germline V gene lookup returns CDR1 KGHDR and CDR2 SFDVKD. V was trimmed by 5 bases and J by 2 bases, leaving 16 bases between them. CDR3 DNA sequence: TGTGCCACCAGTGGTGACAGAAGGGGTACCACAGATACGCAGTATTTT. Translating it yields CATSGDRRGTTDTQYF.

This clonotype was recorded many times. The chain carries TRBV28 and TRBJ1-5, with 9 bases matching TRBD1. There are 14 residues in the CDR3. The germline V gene has CDR1 MDHEN and CDR2 SYDVKM. The V gene end was trimmed by 2 bases and the J gene end by 6 bases; junction bases not matched to a gene: 2. The CDR3 region is CASSLGTGSQPQHF. The CDR3 DNA reads as TGTGCCAGCAGTTTAGGGACAGGGAGTCAGCCCCAGCATTTT.

The chain combines TRBV7-9 with TRBJ1-1, with D unresolved. Germline V lookup: CDR1 SEHNR, CDR2 FQNEAQ (reference sequence). The ends were cut back, 5 bases at V and 4 bases at J, with 17 bases in the middle. The CDR3 contains 15 residues. CDR3 coding DNA: TGTGCCAGCAGCCGAATACCGCCGGGCGGCACTGAAGCTTTCTTT. Its translation is CASSRIPPGGTEAFF.

As regards this clonotype: The junction and the germline gene differ at one end; a read error may be behind it. The rearrangement joins TRBV2 to TRBJ2-5; D possibly corresponds to TRBD2 (5 bases). The CDR3 covers 15 residues. The germline V gene has CDR1 SNHLY and CDR2 FYNNEI. CDR3: CASREDYALQETQYF. CDR3 bases: TGTGCCAGCAGGGAAGACTACGCCCTCCAAGAGACCCAGTACTTC.

This clonotype has at least ten counts. The rearrangement uses TRBV12-3 or TRBV12-4 and TRBJ1-4; the D gene is possibly TRBD1 (6 bases). There are 16 residues in the CDR3. The V gene lost 2 bases and the J gene lost 0 bases, with 10 bases spanning the gap. The CDR3 spells CASSLQGSTTNEKLFF. The DNA for the CDR3 is TGTGCCAGCAGTTTACAGGGGAGCACAACTAATGAAAAACTGTTTTTT.